The next 2 T cell receptor beta chains were all read from a single sample in a study of T cell responses to AZD1222 COVID-19 vaccine. Data came from immunoSEQ multiplex PCR; TCRdb stores just in-frame clones and leaves some out. This sample has 150,000 to 200,000 clones; roughly 91% occur once, and the top ten carry less than 6.5%. Sequenced here: peripheral blood, sampled 28 days after the second AZD1222 dose. Receptors originate from an adult who received the AZD1222 COVID-19 vaccine.

The rearrangement uses TRBV7-9 and TRBJ1-6; 7 positions agree with TRBD1. This CDR3 comprises 15 residues. V dropped 6 bases and J dropped 8; count of bases not matched to a gene: 10. Germline V gene sequence: CDR1 SEHNR, CDR2 FQNEAQ (reference sequence). The CDR3 nucleotides are TGTGCCAGCAGACCGCCGGGACAGCTGGATTCACCCCTCCACTTT. It yields the protein CASRPPGQLDSPLHF.

The chain uses TRBV19 and TRBJ1-3; the D gene is possibly TRBD1 (5 bases). Per germline, CDR1 LNHDA and CDR2 SQIVND (reference sequence). CDR3 length: 17 residues. Trimming pared 3 bases from V and 1 base from J, leaving 16 bases between. CDR3 bases: TGTGCCAGTAGTATGAGGGGCATCCTGGGTTCTGGAAACACCATATATTTT. Its protein product is CASSMRGILGSGNTIYF.